This T cell receptor beta chain was recorded in a study of T cells after yellow fever vaccination. Across the whole study: When fractions had low cell numbers, they were prepared with SMART-Seq v4 Ultra Low Input. Study-wide results and limits: At about 97% for CD4 and almost 90% for CD8, most primary-vaccination clones showed up again after the booster. Abundant bulk-population clonotypes could contaminate the FACS-sorted repertoires.

Germline CDR1 and CDR2: SGHRS and YFSETQ. Between the trimmed V and J ends, which lost 8 bases and 3 bases, there was a span of 14 bases. This CDR3 contains 13 residues. For TCR, cDNA came from 5'RACE template switching, which added a universal primer site and UMIs. Using its own MiXCR run on the 5' RACE reads, TCRdb lists one record per CDR3 protein. The repertoire includes some 320,000 distinct CDR3 sequences, about 9.5% of them detected once, and roughly 18% sits in the top ten. This clonotype showed up just a few times. Its antigen is not identified. This specimen was PBMCs, taken on the day of the first yellow fever vaccination. The chain uses TRBV5-1 and TRBJ2-5; TRBD1 is a possible D gene (6 bases). This receptor was identified in a man younger than 35 who received the YFV17D yellow fever vaccine. CDR3 nucleotides: TGCGCCAGGGGCCAGAAGGGGGAAGAGACCCAGTACTTC. Its protein product is CARGQKGEETQYF. Full variable domain (rest looked up from reference TRBV5-1 and TRBJ2-5): KAGVTQTPRYLIKTRGQQVTLSCSPISGHRSVSWYQQTPGQGLQFLFEYFSETQRNKGNFPGRFSGRQFSNSRSEMNVSTLELGDSALYLCARGQKGEETQYFGPGTRLLVL.